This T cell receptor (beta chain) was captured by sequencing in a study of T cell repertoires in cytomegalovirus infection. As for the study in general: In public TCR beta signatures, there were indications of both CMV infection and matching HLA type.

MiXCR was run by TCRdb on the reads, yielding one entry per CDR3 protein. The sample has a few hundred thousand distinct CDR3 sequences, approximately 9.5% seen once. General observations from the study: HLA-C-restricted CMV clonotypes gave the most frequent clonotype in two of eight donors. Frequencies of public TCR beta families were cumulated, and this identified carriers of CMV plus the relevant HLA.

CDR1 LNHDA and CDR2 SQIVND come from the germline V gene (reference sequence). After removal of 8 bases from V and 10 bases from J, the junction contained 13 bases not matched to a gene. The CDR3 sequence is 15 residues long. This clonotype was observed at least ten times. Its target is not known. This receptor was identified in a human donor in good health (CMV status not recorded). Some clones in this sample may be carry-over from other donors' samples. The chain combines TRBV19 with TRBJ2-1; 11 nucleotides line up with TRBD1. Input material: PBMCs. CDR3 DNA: TGTGCCAGTGTCAACCGGGACAGGGGGTTCCGAGAGCAGTTCTTC. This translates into CASVNRDRGFREQFF.